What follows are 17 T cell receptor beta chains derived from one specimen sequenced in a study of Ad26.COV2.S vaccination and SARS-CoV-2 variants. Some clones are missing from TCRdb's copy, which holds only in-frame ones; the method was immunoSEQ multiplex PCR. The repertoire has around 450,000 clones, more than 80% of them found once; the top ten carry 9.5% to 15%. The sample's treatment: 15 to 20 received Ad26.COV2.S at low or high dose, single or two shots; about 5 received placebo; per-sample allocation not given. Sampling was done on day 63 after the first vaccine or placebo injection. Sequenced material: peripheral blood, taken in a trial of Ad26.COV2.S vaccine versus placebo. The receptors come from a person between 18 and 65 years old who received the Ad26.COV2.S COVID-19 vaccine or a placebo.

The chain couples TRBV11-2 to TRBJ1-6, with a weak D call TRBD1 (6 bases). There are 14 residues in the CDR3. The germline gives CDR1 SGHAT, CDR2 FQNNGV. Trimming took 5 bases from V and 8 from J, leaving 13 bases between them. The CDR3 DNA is TGTGCCAGCAGCAACAGGGTTGGCGATTCACCCCTCCACTTT. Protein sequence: CASSNRVGDSPLHF.

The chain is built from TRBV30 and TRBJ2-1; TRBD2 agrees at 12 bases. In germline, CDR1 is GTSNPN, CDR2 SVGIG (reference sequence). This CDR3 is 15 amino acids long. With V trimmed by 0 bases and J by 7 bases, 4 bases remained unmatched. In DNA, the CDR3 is TGTGCCTGGAGTGTATTCCTAGCGGGAGGGAATGAGCAGTTCTTC. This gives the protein CAWSVFLAGGNEQFF.

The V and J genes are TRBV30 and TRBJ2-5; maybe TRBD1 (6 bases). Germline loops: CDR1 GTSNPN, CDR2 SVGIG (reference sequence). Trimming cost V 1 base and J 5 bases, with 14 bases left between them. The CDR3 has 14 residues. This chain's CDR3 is CAWSESRGGETQYF. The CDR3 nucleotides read TGTGCCTGGAGTGAGAGCAGGGGCGGCGAGACCCAGTACTTC.

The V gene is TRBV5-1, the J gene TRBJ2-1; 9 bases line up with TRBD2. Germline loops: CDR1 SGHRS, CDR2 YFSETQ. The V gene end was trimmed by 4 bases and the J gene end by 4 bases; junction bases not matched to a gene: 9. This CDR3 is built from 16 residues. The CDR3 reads CASSLFTSGLYNEQFF. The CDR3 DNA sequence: TGCGCCAGCAGCCTGTTTACTAGCGGGCTTTACAATGAGCAGTTCTTC.

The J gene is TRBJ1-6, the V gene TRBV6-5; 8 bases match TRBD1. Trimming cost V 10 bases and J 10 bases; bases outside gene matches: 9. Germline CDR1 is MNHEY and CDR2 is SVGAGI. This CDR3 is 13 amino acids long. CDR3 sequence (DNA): TGTGCCACCCACGGGACAGGCAGGTCACCCCTCCACTTT. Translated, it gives CATHGTGRSPLHF.

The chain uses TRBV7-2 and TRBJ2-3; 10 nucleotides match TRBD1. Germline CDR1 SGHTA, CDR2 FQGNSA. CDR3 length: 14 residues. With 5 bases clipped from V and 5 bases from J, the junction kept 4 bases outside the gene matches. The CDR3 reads CASSPGQGIDTQYF. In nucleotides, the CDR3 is TGTGCCAGCAGCCCGGGACAGGGGATAGATACGCAGTATTTT.

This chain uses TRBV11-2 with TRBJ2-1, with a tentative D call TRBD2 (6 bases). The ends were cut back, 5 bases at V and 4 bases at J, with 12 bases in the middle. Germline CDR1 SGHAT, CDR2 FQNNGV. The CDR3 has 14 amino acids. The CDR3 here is CASSEIADYNEQFF. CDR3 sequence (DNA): TGTGCCAGCAGCGAAATAGCGGATTACAATGAGCAGTTCTTC.

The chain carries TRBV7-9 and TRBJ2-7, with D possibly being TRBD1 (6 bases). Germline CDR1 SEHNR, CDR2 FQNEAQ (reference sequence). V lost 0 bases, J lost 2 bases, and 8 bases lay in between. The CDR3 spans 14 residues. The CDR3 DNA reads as TGTGCCAGCAGCTTAGCAGGGACAACCTACGAGCAGTACTTC. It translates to CASSLAGTTYEQYF.

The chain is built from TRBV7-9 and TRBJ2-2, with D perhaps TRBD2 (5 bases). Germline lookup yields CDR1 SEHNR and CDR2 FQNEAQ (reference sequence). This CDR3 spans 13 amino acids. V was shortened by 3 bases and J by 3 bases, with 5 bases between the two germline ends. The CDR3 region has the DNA TGTGCCAGCAGCTTGCGGGACACCGGGGAGCTGTTTTTT. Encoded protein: CASSLRDTGELFF. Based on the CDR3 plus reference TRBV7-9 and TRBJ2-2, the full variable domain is DTGVSQNPRHKITKRGQNVTFRCDPISEHNRLYWYRQTLGQGPEFLTYFQNEAQLEKSRLLSDRFSAERPKGSFSTLEIQRTEQGDSAMYLCASSLRDTGELFFGEGSRLTVL.

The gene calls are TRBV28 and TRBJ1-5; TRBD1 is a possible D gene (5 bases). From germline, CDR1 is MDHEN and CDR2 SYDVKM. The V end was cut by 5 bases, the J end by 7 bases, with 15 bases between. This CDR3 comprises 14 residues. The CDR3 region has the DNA TGTGCCAGCAGTGCAGGGTCGGTCAGCCAGCCCCAGCATTTT. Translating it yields CASSAGSVSQPQHF.

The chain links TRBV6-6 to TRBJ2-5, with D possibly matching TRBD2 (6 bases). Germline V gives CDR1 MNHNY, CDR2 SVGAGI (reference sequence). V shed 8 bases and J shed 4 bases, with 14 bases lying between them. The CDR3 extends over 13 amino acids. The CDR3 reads CASFEGGRETQYF. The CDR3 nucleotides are TGTGCCAGCTTTGAGGGAGGAAGAGAGACCCAGTACTTC.

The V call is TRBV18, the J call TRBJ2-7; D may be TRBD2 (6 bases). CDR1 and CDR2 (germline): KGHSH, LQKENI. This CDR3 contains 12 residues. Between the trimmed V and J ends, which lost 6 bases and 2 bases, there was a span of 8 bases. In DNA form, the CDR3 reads TGTGCCAGCTCTAGCGGCACCTACGAGCAGTACTTC. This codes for CASSSGTYEQYF.

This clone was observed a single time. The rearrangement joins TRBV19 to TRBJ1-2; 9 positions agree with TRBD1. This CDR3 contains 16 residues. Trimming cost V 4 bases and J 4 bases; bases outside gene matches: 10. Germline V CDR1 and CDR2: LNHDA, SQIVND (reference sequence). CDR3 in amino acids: CASSTALTGGTYGYTF. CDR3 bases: TGTGCCAGTAGTACCGCCTTGACAGGGGGTACCTATGGCTACACCTTC.

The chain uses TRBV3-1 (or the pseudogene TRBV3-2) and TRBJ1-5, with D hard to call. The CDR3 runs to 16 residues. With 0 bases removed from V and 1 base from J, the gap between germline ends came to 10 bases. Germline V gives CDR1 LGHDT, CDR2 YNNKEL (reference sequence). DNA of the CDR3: TGTGCCAGCAGCCAAGATGGCGGTAAAAGCAATCAGCCCCAGCATTTT. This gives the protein CASSQDGGKSNQPQHF.

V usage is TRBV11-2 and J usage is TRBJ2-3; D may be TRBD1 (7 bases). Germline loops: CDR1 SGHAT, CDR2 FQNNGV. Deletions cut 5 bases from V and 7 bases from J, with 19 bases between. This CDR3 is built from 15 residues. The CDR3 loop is CASSPHGGGENTQYF. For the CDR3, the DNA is TGTGCCAGCAGCCCCCACGGAGGGGGCGAAAATACGCAGTATTTT.

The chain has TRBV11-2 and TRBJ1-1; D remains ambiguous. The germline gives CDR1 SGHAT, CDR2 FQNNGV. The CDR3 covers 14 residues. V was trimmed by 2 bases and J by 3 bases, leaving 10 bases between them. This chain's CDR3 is CASSLSGSDTEAFF. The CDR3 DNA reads TGTGCCAGCAGCTTATCGGGGTCGGACACTGAAGCTTTCTTT.

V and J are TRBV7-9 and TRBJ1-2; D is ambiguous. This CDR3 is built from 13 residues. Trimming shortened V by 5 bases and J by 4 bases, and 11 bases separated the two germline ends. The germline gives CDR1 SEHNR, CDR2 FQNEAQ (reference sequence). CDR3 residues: CASSPRLGYGYTF. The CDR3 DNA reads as TGTGCCAGCAGCCCACGTTTGGGCTATGGCTACACCTTC.